The present entry profiles one T cell receptor (beta chain) with its context. The germline gives CDR1 LGHDT, CDR2 YNNKEL (reference sequence). V was trimmed by 0 bases and J by 8 bases, leaving 14 bases between them. The CDR3 covers 16 residues. This entry belongs to a study of blood T cell repertoires in COVID-19. Overall study: Acute and convalescent COVID-19 samples came from the United States, Italy and Spain. T cells, B-cell-depleted T cells, or PBMCs supplied cDNA or gDNA.

In the original workflow: Amplification of reference gene primers provided the estimated nucleated cell counts. The method was immunoSEQ multiplex PCR; TCRdb's version includes in-frame clones alone and lacks a portion of them. V and J calls plus clone size are reproduced from that table; the DNA served to infer D and trimming. Seen here are 110,000 or so clones, more than 75% observed once, and the top ten hold 8.1%. Input material: peripheral blood. The chain uses TRBV3-1 (or the pseudogene TRBV3-2) and TRBJ1-6; perhaps TRBD1 as D (5 bases). This sequence originates from a woman aged 40-49 years with acute or convalescent COVID-19. Here the CDR3 reads CASSQEIARVDSPLHF. The CDR3 nucleotides are TGTGCCAGCAGCCAAGAGATTGCCAGGGTGGATTCACCCCTCCACTTT.